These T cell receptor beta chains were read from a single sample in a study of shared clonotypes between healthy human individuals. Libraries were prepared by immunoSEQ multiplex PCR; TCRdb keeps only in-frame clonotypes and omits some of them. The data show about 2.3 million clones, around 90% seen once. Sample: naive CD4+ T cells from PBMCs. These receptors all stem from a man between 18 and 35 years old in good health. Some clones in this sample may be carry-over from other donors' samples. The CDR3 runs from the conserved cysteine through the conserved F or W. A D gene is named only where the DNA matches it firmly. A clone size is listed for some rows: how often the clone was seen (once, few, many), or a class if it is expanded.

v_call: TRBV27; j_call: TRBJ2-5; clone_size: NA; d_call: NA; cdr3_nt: TGTGCCAGCAGTTTTAAGAGGGGCTGGGAGACCCAGTACTTC; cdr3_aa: CASSFKRGWETQYF
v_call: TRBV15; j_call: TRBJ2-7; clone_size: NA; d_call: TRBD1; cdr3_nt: TGTGCCACCAGCAGAGATGCTCGGGACAGACGTCCCTACGAGCAGTACTTC; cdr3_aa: CATSRDARDRRPYEQYF
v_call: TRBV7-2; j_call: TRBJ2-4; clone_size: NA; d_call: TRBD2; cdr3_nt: TGTGCCAGCAGCCCCCGGAGACTAGCGGAAAACATTCAGTACTTC; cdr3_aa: CASSPRRLAENIQYF
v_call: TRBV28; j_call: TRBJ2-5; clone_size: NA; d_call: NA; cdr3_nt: TGTGCCAGCCGTGACGGGGGGCAGGGAGAGACCCAGTACTTC; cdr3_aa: CASRDGGQGETQYF
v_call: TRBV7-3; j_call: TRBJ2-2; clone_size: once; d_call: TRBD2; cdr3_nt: TGTGCCAGCAGCTTCTACCCACCGGGACTAGCGGGAGAGGACGGGGAGCTGTTTTTT; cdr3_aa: CASSFYPPGLAGEDGELFF
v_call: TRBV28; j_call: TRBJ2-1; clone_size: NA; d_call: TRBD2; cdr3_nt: TGTGCCAGCAGCCGTGGGCTAGCGGGAGTCGGAGAGTTCTTC; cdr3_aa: CASSRGLAGVGEFF
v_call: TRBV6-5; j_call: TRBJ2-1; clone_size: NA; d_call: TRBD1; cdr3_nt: TGTGCCAGCAGTTCCAATGACAGGGGATCTGACAATGAGCAGTTCTTC; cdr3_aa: CASSSNDRGSDNEQFF
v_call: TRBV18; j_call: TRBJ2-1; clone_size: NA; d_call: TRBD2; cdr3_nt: TGTGCCAGCTCACCTTTGACTCCCGGACTAGCGGGAGGGCTAAACCAGTTCTTC; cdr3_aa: CASSPLTPGLAGGLNQFF
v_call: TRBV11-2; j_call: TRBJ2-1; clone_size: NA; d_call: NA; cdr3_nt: TGTGCCAGCAGCTTAGCTCGCGCTCTCTACAATGAGCAGTTCTTC; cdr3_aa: CASSLARALYNEQFF
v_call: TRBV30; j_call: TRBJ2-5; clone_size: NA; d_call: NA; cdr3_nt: TGTGCCTGGAGTATGAGATATCAAGAGACCCAGTACTTC; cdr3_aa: CAWSMRYQETQYF
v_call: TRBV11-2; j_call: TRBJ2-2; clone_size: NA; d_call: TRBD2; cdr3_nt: TGTGCCAGCAGCTCGGGTCGACTAGCGGAAGTCACCGGGGAGCTGTTTTTT; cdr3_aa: CASSSGRLAEVTGELFF
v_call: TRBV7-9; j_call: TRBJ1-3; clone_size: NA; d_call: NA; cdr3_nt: TGTGCCAGCAGCTCCTCAGATTCCGGGACTGGAAACACCATATATTTT; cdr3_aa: CASSSSDSGTGNTIYF
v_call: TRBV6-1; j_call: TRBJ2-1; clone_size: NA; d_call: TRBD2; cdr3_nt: TGTGCCAGCAGTGAAGCGCAAGCAAGGACTAGCGGGAGATACAATGAGCAGTTCTTC; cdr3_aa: CASSEAQARTSGRYNEQFF
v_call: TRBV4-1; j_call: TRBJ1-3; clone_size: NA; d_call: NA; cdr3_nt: TGCGCCAGCAGCCAGTTCCAGGGGTCCGGAAACACCATATATTTT; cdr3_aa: CASSQFQGSGNTIYF
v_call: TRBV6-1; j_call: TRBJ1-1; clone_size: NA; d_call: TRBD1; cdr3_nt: TGTGCCAGCACCGGAGGGGACAGGCTGAACACTGAAGCTTTCTTT; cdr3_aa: CASTGGDRLNTEAFF
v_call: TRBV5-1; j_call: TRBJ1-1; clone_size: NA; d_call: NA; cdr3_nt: TGCGCCAGCAGCTTGATAGGTAGGGACGCGGACGCTTTCTTT; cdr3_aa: CASSLIGRDADAFF
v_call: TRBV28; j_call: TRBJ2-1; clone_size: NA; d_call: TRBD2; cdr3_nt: TGTGCCAGCAGCCCGGGCTCGACTAGCGGGAGGAATGAGCAGTTCTTC; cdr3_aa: CASSPGSTSGRNEQFF
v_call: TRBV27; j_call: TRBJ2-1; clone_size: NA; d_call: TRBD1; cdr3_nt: TGTGCCAGCACCTCCCGGGACAGAAATGGCAATGAGCAGTTCTTC; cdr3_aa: CASTSRDRNGNEQFF
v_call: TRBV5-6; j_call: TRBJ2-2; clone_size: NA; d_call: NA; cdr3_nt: TGTGCCAGCAGCTTGGACAACGCCGGGGAGCTGTTTTTT; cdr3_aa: CASSLDNAGELFF
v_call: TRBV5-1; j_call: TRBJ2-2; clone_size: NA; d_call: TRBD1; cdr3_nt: TGCGCCAGCAGCTTGGCCGTCGGAAGACAGGGCCTGAACACCGGGGAGCTGTTTTTT; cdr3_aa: CASSLAVGRQGLNTGELFF
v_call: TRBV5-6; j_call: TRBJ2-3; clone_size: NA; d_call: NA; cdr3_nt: TGTGCCAGCAGCCCGGCCGGGGCGGGTACAGATACGCAGTATTTT; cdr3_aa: CASSPAGAGTDTQYF
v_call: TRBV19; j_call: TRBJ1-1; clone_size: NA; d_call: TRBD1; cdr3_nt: TGTGCCAGTAGTATCCCGACAGGGCTGAACACTGAAGCTTTCTTT; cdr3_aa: CASSIPTGLNTEAFF
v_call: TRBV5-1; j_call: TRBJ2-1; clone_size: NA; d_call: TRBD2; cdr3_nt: TGCGCCAGCAGTAATAGACTAGCGGGAGAGGGTGAGCAGTTCTTC; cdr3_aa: CASSNRLAGEGEQFF
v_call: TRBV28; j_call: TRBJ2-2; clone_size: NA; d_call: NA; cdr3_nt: TGTGCCAGCAGTTTACCCCCTCGGGTCGGTAACGGGGAGCTGTTTTTT; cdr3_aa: CASSLPPRVGNGELFF
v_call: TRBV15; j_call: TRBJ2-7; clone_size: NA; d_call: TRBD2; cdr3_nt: TGTGCCACCAGCAGAGGGGGAGGGGAGTACGAGCAGTACTTC; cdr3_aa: CATSRGGGEYEQYF
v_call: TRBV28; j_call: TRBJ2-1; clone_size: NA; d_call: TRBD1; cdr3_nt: TGTGCCAGCAGCAAAGGGACAGGGGGGGACGATGAGCAGTTCTTC; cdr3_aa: CASSKGTGGDDEQFF
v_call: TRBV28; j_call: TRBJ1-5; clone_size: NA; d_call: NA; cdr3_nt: TGTGCCAGCAGTTCGGGACCGAACAATCAGCCCCAGCATTTT; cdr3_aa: CASSSGPNNQPQHF
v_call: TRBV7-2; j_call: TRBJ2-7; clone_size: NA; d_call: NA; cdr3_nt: TGTGCCAGCAGCTTACGGGCCAGCGGGTATGGGTCCGAGCAGTACTTC; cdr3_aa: CASSLRASGYGSEQYF
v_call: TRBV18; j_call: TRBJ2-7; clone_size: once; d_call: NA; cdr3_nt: TGTGCCAGCTCACTCACCAGGGAGCTCGAGCAGTACTTC; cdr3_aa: CASSLTRELEQYF
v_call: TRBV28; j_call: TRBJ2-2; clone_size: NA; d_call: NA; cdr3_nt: TGTGCCAGCAGTTCCAGTGGTCCCGGGGAGCTGTTTTTT; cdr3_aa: CASSSSGPGELFF
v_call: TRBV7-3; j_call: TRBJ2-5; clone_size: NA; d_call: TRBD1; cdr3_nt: TGTGCCAGCAGCCCTGTGTTCAGGGGGAGTTGGGAGACCCAGTACTTC; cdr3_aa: CASSPVFRGSWETQYF
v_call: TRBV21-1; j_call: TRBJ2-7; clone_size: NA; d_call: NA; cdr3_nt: TGTGCCAGCAGCAAAGAACAGGGCTCCTACGAGCAGTACTTC; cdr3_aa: CASSKEQGSYEQYF
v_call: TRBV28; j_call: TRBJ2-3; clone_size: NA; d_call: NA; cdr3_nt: TGTGCCAGCGGTAGCGGCAGCACAGATACGCAGTATTTT; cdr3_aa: CASGSGSTDTQYF
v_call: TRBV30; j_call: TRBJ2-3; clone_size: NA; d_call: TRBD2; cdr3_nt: TGTGCTCTTAGCGGGAGGCTTGGAGATACGCAGTATTTT; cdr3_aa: CALSGRLGDTQYF
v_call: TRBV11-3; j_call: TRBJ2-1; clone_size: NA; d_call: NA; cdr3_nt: TGTGCCAGCAGCTTAGATCGTGTCCAGAAGCAGTTCTTC; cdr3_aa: CASSLDRVQKQFF
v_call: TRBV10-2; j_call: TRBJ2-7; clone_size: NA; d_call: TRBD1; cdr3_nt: TGCGCCAGCACTTTCTCAGGGGGCTTTTCCTACGAGCAGTACTTC; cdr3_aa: CASTFSGGFSYEQYF
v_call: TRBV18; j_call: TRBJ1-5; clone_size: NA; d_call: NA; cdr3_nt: TGTGCCAGCTCACCGACTTATAGCAATCAGCCCCAGCATTTT; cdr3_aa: CASSPTYSNQPQHF
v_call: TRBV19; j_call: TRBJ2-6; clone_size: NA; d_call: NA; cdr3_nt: TGTGCCAGTAGTATGAGGAGGGTCTCTGGGGCCAACGTCCTGACTTTC; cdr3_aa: CASSMRRVSGANVLTF
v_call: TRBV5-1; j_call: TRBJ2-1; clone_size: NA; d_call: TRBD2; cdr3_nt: TGCGCCAGCAGCTCAACCGGGACTAGAGGTAATGAGCAGTTCTTC; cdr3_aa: CASSSTGTRGNEQFF
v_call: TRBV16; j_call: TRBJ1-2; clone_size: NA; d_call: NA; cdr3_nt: TGTGCCAGCAGCCAATCAGACTATGGCTACACCTTC; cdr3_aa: CASSQSDYGYTF
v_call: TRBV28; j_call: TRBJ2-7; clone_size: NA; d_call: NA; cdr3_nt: TGTGCCAGCCGGGACCCAAACTACGAGCAGTACTTC; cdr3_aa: CASRDPNYEQYF
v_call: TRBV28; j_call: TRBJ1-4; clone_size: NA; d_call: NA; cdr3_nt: TGTGCCAGCAGTTTCCCAACTAATGAAAAACTGTTTTTT; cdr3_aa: CASSFPTNEKLFF
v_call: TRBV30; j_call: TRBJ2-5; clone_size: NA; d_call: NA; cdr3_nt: TGTGCCTGGGATCCAGGGGAAGAGACCCAGTACTTC; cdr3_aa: CAWDPGEETQYF
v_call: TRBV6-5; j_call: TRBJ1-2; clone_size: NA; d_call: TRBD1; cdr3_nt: TGTGCCATCCTACCGGGACAGAACTATGGCTACACCTTC; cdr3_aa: CAILPGQNYGYTF
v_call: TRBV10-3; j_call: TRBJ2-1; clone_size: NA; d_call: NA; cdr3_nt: TGTGCCATCAGTGCACTTCGAGACAATGAGCAGTTCTTC; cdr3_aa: CAISALRDNEQFF
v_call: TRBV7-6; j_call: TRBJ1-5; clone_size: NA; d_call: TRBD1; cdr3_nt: TGTGCCAGCAGCCATACGGACAGGCAGCCCCAGCATTTT; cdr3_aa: CASSHTDRQPQHF
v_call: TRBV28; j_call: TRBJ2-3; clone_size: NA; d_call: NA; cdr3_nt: TGTGCCATCAGGACTATAACAGATACGCAGTATTTT; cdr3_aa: CAIRTITDTQYF
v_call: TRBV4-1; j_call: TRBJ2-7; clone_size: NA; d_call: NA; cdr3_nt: TGCGCCAGCAGCCAAGATATGAGGGAGCAGTACTTC; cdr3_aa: CASSQDMREQYF
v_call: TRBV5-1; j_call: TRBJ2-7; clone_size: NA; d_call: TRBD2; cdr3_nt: TGCGCCAGCAGCGCAGGGGCGGGAGGCCACTACGAGCAGTACTTC; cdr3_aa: CASSAGAGGHYEQYF
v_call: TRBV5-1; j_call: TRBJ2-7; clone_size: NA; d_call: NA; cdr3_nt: TGCGCCAGCAGCTTGGGACGTGGCGAGCAGTACTTC; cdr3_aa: CASSLGRGEQYF
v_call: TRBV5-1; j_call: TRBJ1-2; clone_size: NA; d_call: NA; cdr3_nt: TGCGCCAGCAGCTTGGTATCCAGGGTGCCCTATGGCTACACCTTC; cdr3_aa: CASSLVSRVPYGYTF
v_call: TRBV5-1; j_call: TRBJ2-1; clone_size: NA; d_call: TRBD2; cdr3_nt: TGCGCCAGCAGCTTGGGACTAGCGGGAGAGCAGTTCTTC; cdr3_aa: CASSLGLAGEQFF
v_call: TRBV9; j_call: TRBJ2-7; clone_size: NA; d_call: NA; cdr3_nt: TGTGCCAGCAGCGTAGACTGGACCCCCTACGAGCAGTACTTC; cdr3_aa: CASSVDWTPYEQYF
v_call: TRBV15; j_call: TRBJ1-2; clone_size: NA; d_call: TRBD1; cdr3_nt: TGTGCCACCAGCAGAGAAAGAGGGACAGATGAATATGGCTACACCTTC; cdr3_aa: CATSRERGTDEYGYTF
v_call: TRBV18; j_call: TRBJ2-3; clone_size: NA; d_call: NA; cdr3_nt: TGTGCCAGCTCACTGGGGTTGAGGGATACGCAGTATTTT; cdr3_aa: CASSLGLRDTQYF
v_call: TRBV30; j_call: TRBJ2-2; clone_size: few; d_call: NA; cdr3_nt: TGTGCCTGGAGTGGAGGAAACACCGGGGAGCTGTTTTTT; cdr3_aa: CAWSGGNTGELFF
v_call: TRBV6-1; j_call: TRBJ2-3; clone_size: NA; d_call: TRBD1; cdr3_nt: TGTGCCAGCAGGCTCACGGACAGGCGGGCAGATACGCAGTATTTT; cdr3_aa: CASRLTDRRADTQYF
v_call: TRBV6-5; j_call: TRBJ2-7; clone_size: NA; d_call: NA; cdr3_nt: TGTGCCAGCAGTTACTCGAGTGCGAGGACCTACGAGCAGTACTTC; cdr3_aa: CASSYSSARTYEQYF